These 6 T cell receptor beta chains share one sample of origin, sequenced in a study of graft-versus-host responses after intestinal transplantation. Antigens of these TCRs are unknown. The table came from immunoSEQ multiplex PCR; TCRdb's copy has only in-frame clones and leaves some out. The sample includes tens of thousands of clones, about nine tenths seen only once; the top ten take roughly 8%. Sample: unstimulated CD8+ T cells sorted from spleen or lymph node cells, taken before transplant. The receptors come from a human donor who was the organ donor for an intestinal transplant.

The CDR3 DNA reads as TGTGCCAGCAGCTTAGACGTATGGGCAGGGTATGAGACCCAGTACTTC. It encodes CASSLDVWAGYETQYF. This chain uses TRBV7-9 with TRBJ2-5, with D perhaps TRBD1 (5 bases). Trimming pared 1 base from V and 5 bases from J, leaving 17 bases between. The germline CDR1 and CDR2 sequences are SEHNR and FQNEAQ (reference sequence). This CDR3 is built from 16 residues.

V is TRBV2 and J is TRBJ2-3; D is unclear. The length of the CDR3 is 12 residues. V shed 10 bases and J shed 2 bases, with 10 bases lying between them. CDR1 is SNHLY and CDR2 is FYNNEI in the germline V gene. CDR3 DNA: TGTGCCACCTCCCCGCCCACAGATACGCAGTATTTT. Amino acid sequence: CATSPPTDTQYF.

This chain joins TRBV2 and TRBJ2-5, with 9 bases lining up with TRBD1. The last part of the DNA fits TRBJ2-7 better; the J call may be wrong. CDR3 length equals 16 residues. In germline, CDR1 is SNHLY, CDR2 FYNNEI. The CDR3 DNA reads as TGTGCCAGCATTGGTCGGGACAGGGCGACGCGATACGAGCAGTACTTC. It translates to CASIGRDRATRYEQYF.

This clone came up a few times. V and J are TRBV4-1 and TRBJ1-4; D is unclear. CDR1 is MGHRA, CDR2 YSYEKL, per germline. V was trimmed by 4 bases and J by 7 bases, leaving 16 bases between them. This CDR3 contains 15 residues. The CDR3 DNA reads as TGCGCCAGCAGCCCTCCCTTCAGGTCGGCTGAAAAACTGTTTTTT. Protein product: CASSPPFRSAEKLFF.

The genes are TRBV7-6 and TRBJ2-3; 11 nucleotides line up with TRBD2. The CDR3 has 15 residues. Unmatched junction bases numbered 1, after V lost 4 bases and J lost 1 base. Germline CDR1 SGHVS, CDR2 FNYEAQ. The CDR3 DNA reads TGTGCCAGCAGCTATAGCGGGGGGGGCACAGATACGCAGTATTTT. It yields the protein CASSYSGGGTDTQYF.

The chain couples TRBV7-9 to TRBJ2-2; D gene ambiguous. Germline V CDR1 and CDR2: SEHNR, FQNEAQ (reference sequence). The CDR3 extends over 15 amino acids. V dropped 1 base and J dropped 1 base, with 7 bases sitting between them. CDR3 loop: CASSLEFRNTGELFF. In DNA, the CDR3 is TGTGCCAGCAGCTTAGAATTTAGGAACACCGGGGAGCTGTTTTTT.